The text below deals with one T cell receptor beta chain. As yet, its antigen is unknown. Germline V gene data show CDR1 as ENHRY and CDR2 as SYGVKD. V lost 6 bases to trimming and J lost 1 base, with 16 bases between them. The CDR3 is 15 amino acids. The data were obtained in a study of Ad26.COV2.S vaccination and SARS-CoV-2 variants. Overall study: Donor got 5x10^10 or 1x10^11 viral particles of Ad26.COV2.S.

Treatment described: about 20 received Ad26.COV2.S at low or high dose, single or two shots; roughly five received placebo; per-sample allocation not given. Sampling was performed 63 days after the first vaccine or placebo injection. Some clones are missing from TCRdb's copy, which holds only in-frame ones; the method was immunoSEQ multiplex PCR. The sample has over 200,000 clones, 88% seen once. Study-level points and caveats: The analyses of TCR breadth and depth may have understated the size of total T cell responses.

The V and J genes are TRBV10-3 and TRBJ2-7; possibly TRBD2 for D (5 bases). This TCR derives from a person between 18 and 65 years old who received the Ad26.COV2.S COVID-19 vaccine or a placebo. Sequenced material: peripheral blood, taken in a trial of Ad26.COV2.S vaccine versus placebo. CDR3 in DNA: TGTGCCATCAGAGACATTCGGACTGATTCCTACGAGCAGTACTTC. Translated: CAIRDIRTDSYEQYF.